A selection of T cell receptor beta chains follows, all from one sample in a study of shared clonotypes between healthy human individuals. The repertoire was sequenced with immunoSEQ multiplex PCR; TCRdb's copy has only in-frame clones and lacks some. The data contain some 2 million clones, 85% to 95% of them seen just once; the ten biggest clones take up approximately 1.2%. Material: naive CD8+ T cells sorted from blood. Source of these receptors: a man aged 18 to 35 in good health. Both conserved end residues are part of each CDR3. The size of a clone is reported for some rows only, either as once, few or many, or as a class for expanded clones.

len: 14; v_gene: TRBV14; abundance: NA; CDR3aa: CASSQAGGVYEQYF
len: 16; v_gene: TRBV27; abundance: NA; CDR3aa: CASSLSAGAGNTEAFF
len: 12; v_gene: TRBV2; abundance: NA; CDR3aa: CANGQASYEQYF
len: 12; v_gene: TRBV5-6; abundance: NA; CDR3aa: CASSLDGIEQYF
len: 12; v_gene: TRBV5-1; abundance: NA; CDR3aa: CASSLGGIPAFF
len: 17; v_gene: TRBV5-1; abundance: NA; CDR3aa: CASSPEGTGAGLYEQYF
len: 15; v_gene: TRBV5-1; abundance: once; CDR3aa: CASSLEGQGLDTQYF
len: 15; v_gene: TRBV4-3; abundance: NA; CDR3aa: CASSDIPSSYNEQFF
len: 15; v_gene: TRBV11-2; abundance: few; CDR3aa: CASSFQTGGLYGYTF
len: 13; v_gene: TRBV9; abundance: NA; CDR3aa: CASSPRDYYEQYF
len: 16; v_gene: TRBV21-1; abundance: NA; CDR3aa: CASSCRRTRHNSPLHF
len: 15; v_gene: TRBV7-9; abundance: NA; CDR3aa: CASSLLLAPYNEQFF
len: 16; v_gene: TRBV7-7; abundance: NA; CDR3aa: CASSAMTDSPTDTQYF
len: 13; v_gene: TRBV7-8; abundance: once; CDR3aa: CASSLDVYTEAFF
len: 15; v_gene: TRBV6-4; abundance: NA; CDR3aa: CASSLTGASNYGYTF
len: 14; v_gene: TRBV29-1; abundance: NA; CDR3aa: CSVEKGEGSKEQYF
len: 15; v_gene: TRBV2; abundance: NA; CDR3aa: CASSEGLASTDTQYF
len: 13; v_gene: TRBV6-6; abundance: NA; CDR3aa: CASSHRSNQPQHF
len: 15; v_gene: TRBV28; abundance: NA; CDR3aa: CASSFRGIRLYEQYF
len: 14; v_gene: TRBV30; abundance: NA; CDR3aa: CAWIGLSRDTEAFF
len: 15; v_gene: TRBV4-3; abundance: NA; CDR3aa: CASSQGTGHGGELFF
len: 13; v_gene: TRBV10-2; abundance: NA; CDR3aa: CASLDDPRTEAFF
len: 13; v_gene: TRBV6-5; abundance: NA; CDR3aa: CASSPRAEYEQYF
len: 15; v_gene: TRBV6-5; abundance: NA; CDR3aa: CASSITGTPVYGYTF
len: 14; v_gene: TRBV29-1; abundance: NA; CDR3aa: CSVGPTGYTGELFF
len: 18; v_gene: TRBV7-8; abundance: once; CDR3aa: CASSFPNLTGTNTGELFF
len: 11; v_gene: TRBV5-6; abundance: NA; CDR3aa: CASSLVGRYTF
len: 13; v_gene: TRBV11-3; abundance: NA; CDR3aa: CASSPGTTNEQFF
len: 14; v_gene: TRBV5-5; abundance: NA; CDR3aa: CASSFGHNQETQYF
len: 14; v_gene: TRBV5-5; abundance: NA; CDR3aa: CASSFRGQDYEQYF
len: 18; v_gene: TRBV6-1; abundance: NA; CDR3aa: CASSEGGQLAVSSYEQYF
len: 14; v_gene: TRBV4-2; abundance: once; CDR3aa: CASSLHQGMKTQYF
len: 15; v_gene: TRBV5-6; abundance: NA; CDR3aa: CASSLVPGNNEKLFF